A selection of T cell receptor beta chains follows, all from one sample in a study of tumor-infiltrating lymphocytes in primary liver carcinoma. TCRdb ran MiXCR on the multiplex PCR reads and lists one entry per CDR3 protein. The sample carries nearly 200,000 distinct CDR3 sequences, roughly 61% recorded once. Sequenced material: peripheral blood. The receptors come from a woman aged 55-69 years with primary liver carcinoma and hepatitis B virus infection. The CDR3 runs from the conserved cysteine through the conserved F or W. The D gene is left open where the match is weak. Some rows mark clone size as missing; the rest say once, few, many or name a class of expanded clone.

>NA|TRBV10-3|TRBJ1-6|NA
TGTGCCATCAGTGACAGGACCTTTAATTCACCCCTCCACTTT
CAISDRTFNSPLHF
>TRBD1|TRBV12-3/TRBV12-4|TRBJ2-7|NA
TGTGCCAACAGTTCAACCGGGACAGGGAACTACGAGCAGTACTTC
CANSSTGTGNYEQYF
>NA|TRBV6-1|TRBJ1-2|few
TGTGCCAGCAGTGCACAGTTACATGGCTACACCTTC
CASSAQLHGYTF
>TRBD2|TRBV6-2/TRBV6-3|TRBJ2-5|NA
TGCGCCAGCGGCAAGCCGATTAGCGGGCGAGAGACCCAGTACTTC
CASGKPISGRETQYF
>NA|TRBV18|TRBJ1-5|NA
TGTGCCAGCTCACCGTCCGGAACTGGCAATCAGCCCCAGCATTTT
CASSPSGTGNQPQHF
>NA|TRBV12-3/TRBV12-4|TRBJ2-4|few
TGTGCCAGCAGTTATTACGAAGACAAAAACATTCAGTACTTC
CASSYYEDKNIQYF
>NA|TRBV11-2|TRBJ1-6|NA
TGTGCCAGCAGCTTAGAAGTAGGAGCCAATTCACCCCTCCACTTT
CASSLEVGANSPLHF
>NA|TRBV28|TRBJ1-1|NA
TGTGCCAGCAGTCCACCCCTGGACAGCTCCGGTTTCTTT
CASSPPLDSSGFF
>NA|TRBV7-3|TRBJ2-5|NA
TGTGCCAGCAGCTTAACGGGTCAGGGTGAGACCCAGTACTTC
CASSLTGQGETQYF
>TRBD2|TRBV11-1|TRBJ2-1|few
TGTGCCAGCAGTCAGGGACCAGCGGGAACCACAGAGCAGTTCTTC
CASSQGPAGTTEQFF
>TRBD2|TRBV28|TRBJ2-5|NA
TGTGCCAGCAGGACAAGGAGACTAGCGGGACGAGAGACCCAGTACTTC
CASRTRRLAGRETQYF
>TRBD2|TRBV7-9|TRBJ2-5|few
TGTGCCAGCAGCTTAGTTATCGGACTAGCGGGAGAGACCCAGTACTTC
CASSLVIGLAGETQYF
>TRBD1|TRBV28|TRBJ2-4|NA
TGTGCCAGCACCCCCCCGGGACAGGGGCGCCTTCTCGCCAAAAACATTCAGTACTTC
CASTPPGQGRLLAKNIQYF
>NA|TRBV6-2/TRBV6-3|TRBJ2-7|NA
TGTGCCAGGACCTCCGCGACTAGATACGTGAACGAGCAGTACTTC
CARTSATRYVNEQYF
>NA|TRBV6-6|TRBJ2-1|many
TGTGCCAGCAGTTCCGATAGTCCCAATGAGCAGTTCTTC
CASSSDSPNEQFF
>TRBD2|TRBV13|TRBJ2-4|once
TGTGCCAGCAGCTACCCGGGACTAGCGGGAGCCAAGAACATTCAGTACTTC
CASSYPGLAGAKNIQYF
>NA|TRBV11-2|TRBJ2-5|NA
TGTGCCAGAAGCTCAGGAGAGACCCAGTACTTC
CARSSGETQYF
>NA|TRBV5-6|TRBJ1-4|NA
TGTGCCAGCAGCCAATCCGGGCTTAGGAGACAAAAACTGTTTTTT
CASSQSGLRRQKLFF
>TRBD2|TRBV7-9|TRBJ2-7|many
TGTGCCAGCAGCCGACCTAGCGGGCACTCCTACGAGCAGTACTTC
CASSRPSGHSYEQYF
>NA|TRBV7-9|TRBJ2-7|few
TGTGCCAGCAGCTTAGTCGGGAAATACGAGCAGTACTTC
CASSLVGKYEQYF
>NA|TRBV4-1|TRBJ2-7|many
TGCGCCAGCAGCCAAGATAAGGGCACCATTAGTTACGAGCAGTACTTC
CASSQDKGTISYEQYF
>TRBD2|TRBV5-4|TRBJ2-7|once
TGTGCCAGCAGCCATAGGGCTAGCGGGAGAGGGTACGAGCAGTACTTC
CASSHRASGRGYEQYF
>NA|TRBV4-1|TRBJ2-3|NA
TGCGCCAGCAGCCAAGAGGCAGGGGGGACAAATACGCAGTATTTT
CASSQEAGGTNTQYF
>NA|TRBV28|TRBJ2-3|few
TGTGCCAGTGGAAACCTGATCCTTCCAAAGTATTTT
CASGNLILPKYF
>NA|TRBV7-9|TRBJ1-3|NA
TGTACCAGCAGCTTGACGGGATCTTCTGGAAACACCATATATTTT
CTSSLTGSSGNTIYF
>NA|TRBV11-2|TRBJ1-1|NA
TGTGCCAGCAGCTTAGGTCGGGGGAGGTCAATTAGCACTGAAGCTTTCTTT
CASSLGRGRSISTEAFF
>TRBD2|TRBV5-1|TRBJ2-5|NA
TGCGCCAGCAGCTTGGACCCACTAGCGACGAAGACCCAGTACTTC
CASSLDPLATKTQYF
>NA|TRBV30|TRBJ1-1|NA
TGTGCCTGGAGTAGGCAGGAGGACACTGAAGCTTTCTTT
CAWSRQEDTEAFF
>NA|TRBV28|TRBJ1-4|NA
TGTGCCAGCAGCCCCAGACGGGTGGGACGTGAAAAACTGTTTTTT
CASSPRRVGREKLFF
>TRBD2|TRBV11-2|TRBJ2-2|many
TGTGCCAGCAGCTTAGCCGGGAGGGCCGGGACCGGGGAGCTGTTTTTT
CASSLAGRAGTGELFF
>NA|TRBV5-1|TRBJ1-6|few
TGCGCCAGCAGCCCCGAGGGACACCTGAATAATTCACCCCTCCACTTT
CASSPEGHLNNSPLHF
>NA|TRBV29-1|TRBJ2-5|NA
TGCAGCGTTGAAGATCCCTGGCAGGGCAAGAGCCGAGAGACCCAGTATTTC
CSVEDPWQGKSRETQYF
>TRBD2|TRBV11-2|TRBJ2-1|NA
TGTGCCAGCAGCTCATGGACTAGAGGGGATTTTGAGCAGTTCTTC
CASSSWTRGDFEQFF
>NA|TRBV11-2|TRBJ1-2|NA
TGTACCAACAGCTTAGATCCGGGAGCAATCTATGGCTACATCTTC
CTNSLDPGAIYGYIF
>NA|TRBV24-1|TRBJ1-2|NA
TGTGCCACCAGTGATTTGGGGTATGGCTACACCTTC
CATSDLGYGYTF
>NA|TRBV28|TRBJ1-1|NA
TGTGCCAGTCAGACAGTGGGCAGTAGCACTGAAGCTTTCTTT
CASQTVGSSTEAFF
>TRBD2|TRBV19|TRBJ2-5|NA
TGTGCCAGTAGCATGACTAGCGAGAGAGACCAAGAGACCCAGTACTTC
CASSMTSERDQETQYF
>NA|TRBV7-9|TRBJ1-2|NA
TGTGCCAGCAGCTTATCCCCGGGACGTCCCCACACCTTC
CASSLSPGRPHTF
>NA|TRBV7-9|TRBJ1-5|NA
TGTGCCAGCAGCGCCGGACCAGGGCAGCCCCAGCATTTT
CASSAGPGQPQHF
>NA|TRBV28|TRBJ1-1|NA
TGTGCCAGCAGCCCTCCAGCTGGCGGGACAGCTTTCTTT
CASSPPAGGTAFF
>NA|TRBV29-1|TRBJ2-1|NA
TGCATCGCCAGACCCCATAGCGGTTCCTCCTACAATGAGCAATTCTTC
CIARPHSGSSYNEQFF
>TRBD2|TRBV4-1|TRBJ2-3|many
TGCGCCAGCAGCCAAGAAGGGGCTAGCGGGATTGATACGCAGTATTTT
CASSQEGASGIDTQYF
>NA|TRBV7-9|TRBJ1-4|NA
TGTGTCAGCGAAAATGAAAAACTGTTTTTT
CVSENEKLFF
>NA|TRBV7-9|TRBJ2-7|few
TGTGCCAGCAGCGGAAGGACAAGCTCCTACGAGCAGTACTTC
CASSGRTSSYEQYF
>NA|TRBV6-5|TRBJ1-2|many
TGTGCCAGCGCCAGCGGAAGCGGACAGTACCGAGCTAACTATGGCTACACCTTC
CASASGSGQYRANYGYTF
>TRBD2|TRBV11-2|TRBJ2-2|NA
TGTGCCAGCAGCTTAGGTCTACTAGCGGGCACCGGGAAGCTGTTTTTC
CASSLGLLAGTGKLFF
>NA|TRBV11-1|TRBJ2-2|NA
TGTGCCTGCAGCGCCCGGCCATCACTAGTTAACACCGGGGAGCTGTTTTTT
CACSARPSLVNTGELFF
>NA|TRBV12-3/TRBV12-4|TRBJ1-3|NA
TGTGCCAGCAGCAAACAGCGCTCTGGAAACACCATATATTTT
CASSKQRSGNTIYF
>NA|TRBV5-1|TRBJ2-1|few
TGCGCCAGCAGCTCACCTGGCAATGAGCAGTTCTTC
CASSSPGNEQFF
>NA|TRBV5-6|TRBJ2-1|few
TGTGCCAGGAGCAACCCCACGCGGCGTAGCCACCACAATGAGCAGTTCTTC
CARSNPTRRSHHNEQFF
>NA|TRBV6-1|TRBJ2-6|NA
TGTGTCAGCACTCTAGGGGGTGGGGCCAACGTCCAGACTTTC
CVSTLGGGANVQTF
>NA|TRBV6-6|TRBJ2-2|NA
TGTGCCAGCAATAGACTGGGGGCGGTCTCCGGGGAGCTGTTTTTT
CASNRLGAVSGELFF
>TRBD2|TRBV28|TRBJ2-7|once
TGTGCTTCGACTAGCGGGACTCCCCTGGAGCAGTACTTC
CASTSGTPLEQYF
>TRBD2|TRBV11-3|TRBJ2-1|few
TGTGCCAGCAGCTTAAAGGGCGGGAGAGAGATGTTCTTC
CASSLKGGREMFF
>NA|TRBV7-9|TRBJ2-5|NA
TGTGCCAGCAGCTTGTTTCTAGGAAAAGAGACCCAGTACTTC
CASSLFLGKETQYF
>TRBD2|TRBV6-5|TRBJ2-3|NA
TGTGCCAGCAGAAGGCGGGAGGGCCACTCGCAGTATTTT
CASRRREGHSQYF
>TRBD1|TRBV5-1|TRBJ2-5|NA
TGCGCCAGCAGCTTGGTGTCGGGACAGGTGATAGAGACCCAGTACTTC
CASSLVSGQVIETQYF
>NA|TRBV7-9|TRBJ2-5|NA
TGTGCCAGCAGCTTAGGTGTGAGCGGGGAGACCCAGTACTTC
CASSLGVSGETQYF
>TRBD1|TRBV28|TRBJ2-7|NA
TGTGCCAGCAGATTTCCGGGACAGTGGGCCTACGAGCAGTACTTC
CASRFPGQWAYEQYF
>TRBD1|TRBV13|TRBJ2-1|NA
TGTGCCAGCGGCCCTAGACAGGGGGCTTACTACAATGAGCAGTTCTTC
CASGPRQGAYYNEQFF